The sequence of this T cell receptor (beta chain) was determined in a study of blood T cell repertoires in COVID-19. Study at large: Material from acute and convalescent COVID-19 was sourced from the United States, Italy and Spain. The cDNA or gDNA used as material had been derived from T cells, B-cell-depleted T cells, or PBMCs.

Source study methods: Using reference gene primer amplification, nucleated cell counts were estimated. Here immunoSEQ multiplex PCR was the method, and the copy in TCRdb shows in-frame clones only, minus some. V and J calls and clone size are given by that table; D and trimming were obtained from the DNA. The data contain some 150,000 clones, about four fifths of them singletons. V was shortened by 5 bases and J by 6 bases, with 20 bases between the two germline ends. Germline V gene lookup returns CDR1 MNHEY and CDR2 SMNVEV (reference sequence). CDR3 length: 17 amino acids. The sequencing input was peripheral blood. V and J are TRBV27 and TRBJ1-6; maybe TRBD1 (5 bases). The clonotype was recovered from a man aged 60 to 69 with acute or convalescent COVID-19. CDR3 in amino acids: CASSRTPRGGSNSPLHF. The CDR3 DNA reads TGTGCCAGCAGTCGCACCCCCCGGGGGGGTAGTAATTCACCCCTCCACTTT.